This T cell receptor beta chain is drawn from a study of technical replicates of blood from a few donors. The CDR3 loop spans 13 amino acids. The germline CDR1 and CDR2 sequences are SGHAT and FQNNGV. After removal of 5 bases from V and 12 bases from J, the junction contained 13 bases not matched to a gene. Measured with immunoSEQ multiplex PCR; TCRdb has only the in-frame clones, and not every one. The sample yields fewer than 100,000 clones, around 95% seen once. Sequencing was done on a sample of T cells isolated from PBMCs. The TCR sequence derives from a human donor in good health. The chain joins TRBV11-2 to TRBJ2-7; 7 positions agree with TRBD1. CDR3 DNA sequence: TGTGCCAGCAGCGCCCCACAGACAGGGCTGGCGTACTTC. Amino acid sequence: CASSAPQTGLAYF. Together with reference TRBV11-2 and TRBJ2-7, the CDR3 gives the full variable domain: EAGVAQSPRYKIIEKRQSVAFWCNPISGHATLYWYQQILGQGPKLLIQFQNNGVVDDSQLPKDRFSAERLKGVDSTLKIQPAKLEDSAVYLCASSAPQTGLAYFGPGTRLTVT.